Sequencing of this TCR beta chain was carried out in a study of control samples from healthy donors and cancer patients. Some clones are missing from TCRdb's copy, which holds only in-frame ones; the method was immunoSEQ multiplex PCR. The repertoire holds 95,000 to 150,000 clones, with roughly 86% as singletons. The sequenced sample was blood. The receptor was derived from a man aged 55-75 years in good health.

CDR3 coding DNA: TGTGCCAGCTCACCAATGGAGAAGGGCTGGAAAGCTTTCTTT. Residues: CASSPMEKGWKAFF. The chain is built from TRBV18 and TRBJ1-1; no clear D. CDR3 length: 14 amino acids. Germline CDR1 and CDR2: KGHSH and LQKENI. The V gene lost 2 bases and the J gene lost 9 bases, with 16 bases spanning the gap.